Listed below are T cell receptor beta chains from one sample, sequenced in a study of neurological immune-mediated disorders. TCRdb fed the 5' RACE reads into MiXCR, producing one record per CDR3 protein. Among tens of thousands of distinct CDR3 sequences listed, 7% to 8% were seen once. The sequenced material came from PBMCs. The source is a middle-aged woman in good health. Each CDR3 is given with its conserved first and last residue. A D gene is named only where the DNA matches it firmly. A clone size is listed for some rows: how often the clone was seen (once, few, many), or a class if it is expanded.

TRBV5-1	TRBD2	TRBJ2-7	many	CASCPPGLAGPTYEQYF	TGCGCCAGCTGCCCACCGGGACTAGCGGGACCCACCTACGAGCAGTACTTC
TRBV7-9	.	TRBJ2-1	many	CASSPRGADYNEQFF	TGTGCCAGCAGCCCCCGGGGGGCGGATTACAATGAGCAGTTCTTC
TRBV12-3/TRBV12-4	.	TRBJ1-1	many	CASSQLATNTEAFF	TGTGCCAGCAGTCAACTTGCTACGAACACTGAAGCTTTCTTT
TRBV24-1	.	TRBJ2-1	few	CATSPASYNEQFF	TGTGCCACCAGTCCGGCCTCCTACAATGAGCAGTTCTTC
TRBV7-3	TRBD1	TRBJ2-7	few	CASSLTDRDHEQYF	TGTGCCAGCAGCTTAACCGACAGGGACCACGAGCAGTACTTC
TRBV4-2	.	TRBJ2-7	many	CASSQDRSAGAYEQYF	TGTGCCAGCAGCCAAGATCGGTCTGCAGGGGCCTACGAGCAGTACTTC
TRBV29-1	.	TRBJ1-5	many	CSVGEVNQPQHF	TGCAGCGTGGGGGAGGTAAATCAGCCCCAGCATTTT
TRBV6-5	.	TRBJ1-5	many	CASSPGRGVNNQPQHF	TGTGCCAGCAGTCCCGGTAGGGGGGTCAACAATCAGCCCCAGCATTTT
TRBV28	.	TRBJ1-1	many	CASSLQGRAFF	TGTGCCAGCAGTTTACAGGGTAGAGCTTTCTTT
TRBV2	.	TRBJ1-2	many	CASSEERTAVGNYGYTF	TGTGCCAGCAGTGAAGAACGGACAGCCGTGGGTAACTATGGCTACACCTTC
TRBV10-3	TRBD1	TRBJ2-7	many	CAISAYRDSRQHF	TGTGCCATCAGTGCCTACAGGGACAGCAGACAGCACTTC
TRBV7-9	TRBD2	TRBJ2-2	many	CASSLWRPGGRNTGELFF	TGTGCCAGCAGCTTGTGGAGGCCGGGGGGTCGGAACACCGGGGAGCTGTTTTTT
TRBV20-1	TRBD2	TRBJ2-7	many	CSARVGTSGRASYEQYF	TGCAGTGCTAGAGTCGGGACTAGCGGGAGGGCGTCCTACGAGCAGTACTTC
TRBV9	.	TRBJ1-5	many	CASSESGTVNQPQHF	TGTGCCAGCAGCGAATCCGGGACCGTAAATCAGCCCCAGCATTTT
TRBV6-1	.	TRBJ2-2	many	CASSESYFAAQNTGELFF	TGTGCCAGCAGTGAATCATATTTCGCGGCACAGAACACCGGGGAGCTGTTTTTT
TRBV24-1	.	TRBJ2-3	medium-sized	CATSGGRTTDTQYF	TGTGCCACCAGTGGGGGGAGAACCACAGATACGCAGTATTTT
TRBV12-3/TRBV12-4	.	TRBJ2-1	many	CASSLGDNEQFF	TGTGCCAGCAGTTTAGGGGACAATGAGCAGTTCTTC
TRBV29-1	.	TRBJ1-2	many	CSVRDYGYTF	TGCAGCGTTCGGGACTATGGCTACACCTTC
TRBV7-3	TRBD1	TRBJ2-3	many	CASSNTPTGGEKTDTQYF	TGTGCCAGCAGCAACACCCCGACAGGGGGAGAGAAGACAGATACGCAGTATTTT
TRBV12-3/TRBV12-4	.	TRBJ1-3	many	CASKQGNTIYF	TGTGCCAGCAAACAGGGAAACACCATATATTTT
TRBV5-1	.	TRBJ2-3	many	CASSFPSLRASPDTQYF	TGCGCCAGCAGCTTTCCCTCTTTGAGGGCTTCCCCAGATACGCAGTATTTT
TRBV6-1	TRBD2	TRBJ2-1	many	CASKSAGLPYNEQFF	TGTGCCAGCAAATCAGCGGGACTTCCCTACAATGAGCAGTTCTTC
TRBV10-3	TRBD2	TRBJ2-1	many	CAISGTSGGAREQFF	TGTGCCATCAGTGGGACTAGCGGGGGGGCGCGTGAGCAGTTCTTC
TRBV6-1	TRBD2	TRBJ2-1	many	CASSAIAGGGHNEQFF	TGTGCCAGCAGTGCCATAGCGGGAGGGGGGCACAATGAGCAGTTCTTC
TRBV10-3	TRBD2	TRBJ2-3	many	CAISEGSAGDVWSTDTQYF	TGTGCCATCAGTGAAGGGTCGGCGGGAGATGTATGGAGCACAGATACGCAGTATTTT
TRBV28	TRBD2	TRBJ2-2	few	CASTPAGTNTGELFF	TGTGCCAGCACCCCAGCGGGGACTAACACCGGGGAGCTGTTTTTT
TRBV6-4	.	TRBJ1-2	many	CASSETGNGYTF	TGTGCCAGCAGTGAAACAGGGAATGGCTACACCTTC
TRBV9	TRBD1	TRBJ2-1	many	CASSSGQGNEQFF	TGTGCCAGCAGCTCAGGACAGGGCAATGAGCAGTTCTTC
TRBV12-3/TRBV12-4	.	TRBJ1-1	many	CATKDGLTNTEAFF	TGTGCCACCAAGGATGGTCTGACGAACACTGAAGCTTTCTTT
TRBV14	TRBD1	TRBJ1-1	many	CASSPRPGGPHYTEAFF	TGTGCCAGCAGCCCACGGCCAGGGGGGCCGCATTACACTGAAGCTTTCTTT
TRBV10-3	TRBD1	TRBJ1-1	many	CAISVTGDYTEAFF	TGTGCCATCAGTGTGACAGGGGATTACACTGAAGCTTTCTTT
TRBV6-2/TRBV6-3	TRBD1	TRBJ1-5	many	CASNGQVADQPQHF	TGTGCCAGCAATGGACAGGTTGCCGATCAGCCCCAGCATTTT
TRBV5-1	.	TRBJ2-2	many	CASSEERELFF	TGCGCCAGCAGCGAGGAGAGGGAGCTGTTTTTT
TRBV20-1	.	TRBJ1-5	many	CSASPWTAGNQPQHF	TGCAGTGCGAGCCCTTGGACCGCCGGGAATCAGCCCCAGCATTTT
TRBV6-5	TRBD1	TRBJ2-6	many	CASSQHRGAGANVLTF	TGTGCCAGCAGCCAACACAGGGGGGCTGGGGCCAACGTCCTGACTTTC
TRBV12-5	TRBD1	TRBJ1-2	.	CASGLKRAGGNGYTF	TGTGCTAGTGGTCTCAAGAGGGCAGGGGGCAATGGCTACACCTTC
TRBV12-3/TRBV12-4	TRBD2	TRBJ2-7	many	CASSRTSGSRNEQYF	TGTGCCAGCAGTCGGACTAGCGGGAGCAGGAACGAGCAGTACTTC
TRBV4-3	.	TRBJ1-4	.	CASSPGWLTNEKLFF	TGCGCCAGCAGCCCCGGTTGGTTGACTAATGAAAAACTGTTTTTT
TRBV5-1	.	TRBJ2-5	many	CASSLEEGMETQYF	TGCGCCAGCAGCTTGGAAGAAGGGATGGAGACCCAGTACTTC
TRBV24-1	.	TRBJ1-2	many	CATSPAGGPPGNYGYTF	TGTGCCACCAGCCCCGCCGGGGGGCCTCCGGGAAACTATGGCTACACCTTC
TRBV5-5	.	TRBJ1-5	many	CASSVEGGRNQPQHF	TGTGCCAGCAGCGTAGAGGGGGGCCGCAATCAGCCCCAGCATTTT
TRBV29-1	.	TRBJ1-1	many	CSVGVIGVNTEAFF	TGCAGCGTTGGGGTTATTGGGGTGAACACTGAAGCTTTCTTT
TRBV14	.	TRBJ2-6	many	CASSGSGGAYWANVLTF	TGTGCCAGCAGCGGATCTGGGGGGGCCTACTGGGCCAACGTCCTGACTTTC
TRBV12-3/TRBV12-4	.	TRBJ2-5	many	CASSATETQYF	TGTGCCAGCAGTGCTACGGAGACCCAGTACTTC
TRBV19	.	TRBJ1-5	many	CASSTGLKDQPQHF	TGTGCCAGTAGTACGGGACTTAAGGATCAGCCCCAGCATTTT
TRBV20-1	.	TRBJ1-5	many	CSARRGDQPQHF	TGCAGTGCTAGAAGGGGGGACCAGCCCCAGCATTTT
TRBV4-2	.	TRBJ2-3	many	CASSSSVGDTDTQYF	TGTGCCAGCAGCAGTAGCGTCGGGGACACAGATACGCAGTATTTT
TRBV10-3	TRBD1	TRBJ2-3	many	CAITGTGVTDTQYF	TGTGCCATCACCGGGACAGGAGTTACAGATACGCAGTATTTT
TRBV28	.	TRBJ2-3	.	CVSSLDGPSTDTQYF	TGTGTCAGCAGCCTGGACGGCCCTAGCACAGATACGCAGTATTTT
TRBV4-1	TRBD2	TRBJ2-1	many	CASSSGGGVDEQFF	TGCGCCAGCAGCTCTGGCGGGGGGGTGGATGAGCAGTTCTTC